Presented here are 20 T cell receptor beta chains from one specimen sequenced in a study of blood T cell repertoires in COVID-19. Here immunoSEQ multiplex PCR was the method, and the copy in TCRdb shows in-frame clones only, minus some. The sample comprises about 200,000 clones, about 79% of which are singletons, and less than 15% rests with the top ten. Sample: peripheral blood. These receptors all come from a human donor in a cohort sampled during active COVID-19.

This chain links TRBV28 with TRBJ1-4; tentative D call: TRBD1 (5 bases). The CDR3 covers 14 residues. CDR1 MDHEN and CDR2 SYDVKM come from the germline V gene. Deletions cut 7 bases from V and 8 bases from J, with 17 bases between. Written as DNA, the CDR3 is TGTGCCAGCACCGGTGGGGGGTTTCGAGAAAAACTGTTTTTT. It is translated as CASTGGGFREKLFF.

As for this clone: A read error may account for a junction end that differs from germline. The chain carries TRBV19 and TRBJ2-5; 7 positions match TRBD1. The CDR3 loop spans 14 amino acids. The germline CDR1 and CDR2 sequences are LNHDA and SQIVND (reference sequence). DNA for the CDR3: TGTGCCAGTAGTGTCGGGACAGTCCAAGATACCCAGTACTTC. Its translation is CASSVGTVQDTQYF.

This clone was detected once. The chain employs TRBV18 and TRBJ1-4; 8 bases align to TRBD1. This CDR3 is built from 14 residues. Germline V CDR1 and CDR2: KGHSH, LQKENI. After removal of 1 base from V and 5 bases from J, the junction contained 0 bases not matched to a gene. Written as DNA, the CDR3 is TGTGCCAGCTCACCACGGACAGGGAATGAAAAACTGTTTTTT. Translated, it gives CASSPRTGNEKLFF.

This clone appeared a single time. In DNA, the CDR3 is TGTGCCAGCAGCTTATTTCGGGGACAGCGGCAAGAGACCCAGTACTTC. Translating it yields CASSLFRGQRQETQYF. V usage is TRBV7-2 and J usage is TRBJ2-5, with 7 bases identical to TRBD1. CDR1 and CDR2 from the germline V gene are SGHTA and FQGNSA. CDR3 length: 16 residues. J was trimmed by 2 bases and V by 2 bases; bases with no gene match: 8.

The chain employs TRBV3-1 (or the pseudogene TRBV3-2) and TRBJ2-7; 7 bases map to TRBD1. CDR1 and CDR2 (germline): LGHDT, YNNKEL (reference sequence). The CDR3 extends over 17 amino acids. The junction had 15 bases not matched to a gene; V was cut back by 2 bases and J by 5 bases. CDR3: CASSQLTKKGAHHEQYF. CDR3 DNA: TGTGCCAGCAGCCAATTAACAAAAAAGGGGGCTCACCACGAGCAGTACTTC.

This clone was picked up one time. The V call is TRBV5-1, the J call TRBJ2-7; TRBD2 agrees at 7 bases. The junction had 3 bases not matched to a gene; V was cut back by 0 bases and J by 0 bases. The germline gives CDR1 SGHRS, CDR2 YFSETQ. The CDR3 covers 15 residues. The CDR3 spells CASSLDRGDSYEQYF. The CDR3 nucleotides read TGCGCCAGCAGCTTGGACCGGGGGGACTCCTACGAGCAGTACTTC.

The chain uses TRBV7-9 and TRBJ2-7; TRBD2 matches at 11 bases. Trimming took 5 bases from V and 4 from J; bases not matched to a gene: 7. The length of the CDR3 is 15 residues. Germline lookup yields CDR1 SEHNR and CDR2 FQNEAQ (reference sequence). The CDR3 nucleotides read TGTGCCAGCAGCCGAACCGGGACTAGCGGATACGAGCAGTACTTC. Translation gives CASSRTGTSGYEQYF.

The CDR3 sequence is CASSVDRNTDTQYF. DNA of the CDR3: TGTGCCAGCAGCGTAGACAGGAACACAGATACGCAGTATTTT. The J gene is TRBJ2-3, the V gene TRBV7-9, with TRBD1 as a possible D gene (6 bases). Germline lookup yields CDR1 SEHNR and CDR2 FQNEAQ (reference sequence). The CDR3 is made up of 14 amino acids. Trimming took off 5 bases at V and 2 bases at J, with 11 bases between the two ends.

The V gene is TRBV28, the J gene TRBJ2-3; D may be TRBD1 (5 bases). Germline V lookup: CDR1 MDHEN, CDR2 SYDVKM. Trimming cost V 3 bases and J 2 bases, with 9 bases left between them. The CDR3 has 14 residues. The DNA for the CDR3 is TGTGCCAGCAGTTTGGGGCCGAACACAGATACGCAGTATTTT. Protein sequence: CASSLGPNTDTQYF.

This chain connects TRBV20-1 to TRBJ2-7; unclear D gene. CDR3 length: 11 amino acids. Per the germline V gene, CDR1 is DFQATT and CDR2 is SNEGSKA (reference sequence). V was trimmed by 6 bases and J by 2 bases, leaving 8 bases between them. As DNA, the CDR3 is TGCAGTGCAGCGAAGGCCTACGAGCAGTACTTC. Translation: CSAAKAYEQYF.

The V and J genes are TRBV3-1 (or the pseudogene TRBV3-2) and TRBJ1-2; no firm D call. The germline CDR1 and CDR2 sequences are LGHDT and YNNKEL (reference sequence). This CDR3 region has 14 residues. Trimming stripped 2 bases from V and 5 bases from J, with 12 bases between. This chain's CDR3 is CASSQTSTGYGYTF. CDR3 sequence (DNA): TGTGCCAGCAGCCAAACCAGCACCGGGTATGGCTACACCTTC.

The CDR3 region has the DNA TGTGCCAGCTCCGGGGGAGGACTAGCGGGAGTGGGGGACGAGCAGTACTTC. This translates into CASSGGGLAGVGDEQYF. The chain joins TRBV7-9 to TRBJ2-7, with 13 bases matching TRBD2. The germline gives CDR1 SEHNR, CDR2 FQNEAQ (reference sequence). V trimming: 8 bases; J trimming: 5 bases; junction bases outside the gene matches: 15. CDR3 length: 17 residues.

This clone was recorded only once. The chain joins TRBV27 to TRBJ2-3, with a tentative D call TRBD1 (5 bases). Germline assignment: CDR1 MNHEY and CDR2 SMNVEV (reference sequence). V lost 2 bases to trimming and J lost 5 bases, with 11 bases between them. The CDR3 totals 14 residues. Here the CDR3 reads CASSLQGREDTQYF. Here the CDR3 DNA reads TGTGCCAGCAGTTTACAGGGCCGAGAAGATACGCAGTATTTT.

The chain couples TRBV9 to TRBJ2-3, with 7 bases lining up with TRBD2. This CDR3 spans 15 amino acids. Germline V CDR1 and CDR2: SGDLS, YYNGEE. V dropped 4 bases and J dropped 2; count of bases not matched to a gene: 7. The CDR3 region has the DNA TGTGCCAGCAGCCCCAGGACTAGGATCACAGATACGCAGTATTTT. Translated: CASSPRTRITDTQYF.

The chain joins TRBV7-6 to TRBJ2-5; 7 nucleotides align to TRBD1. Trimming removed 5 bases from V and 1 base from J; junction bases left unmatched: 7. The CDR3 runs 15 residues. From germline, CDR1 is SGHVS and CDR2 FNYEAQ. The CDR3 here is CASSEEQGTQETQYF. The DNA for the CDR3 is TGTGCCAGCAGCGAGGAACAGGGGACCCAAGAGACCCAGTACTTC.

The gene calls are TRBV18 and TRBJ2-1; 8 bases are shared with TRBD1. V trimming: 3 bases; J trimming: 0 bases; junction bases outside the gene matches: 7. There are 17 residues in the CDR3. Germline V gene sequence: CDR1 KGHSH, CDR2 LQKENI. The CDR3 here is CASSPIRGLSSYNEQFF. The CDR3 DNA follows: TGTGCCAGCTCACCGATCAGGGGGCTTAGCTCCTACAATGAGCAGTTCTTC.

This clone has only one observation. The chain joins TRBV27 to TRBJ2-2, with TRBD1 matching over 9 bases. The CDR3 has 15 residues. Trimming took 5 bases from V and 6 from J; bases not matched to a gene: 7. Germline CDR1 is MNHEY and CDR2 is SMNVEV (reference sequence). The CDR3 coding sequence is TGTGCCAGCAGTGTCACAGGGGGCGATGCCGGGGAGCTGTTTTTT. It is translated as CASSVTGGDAGELFF.

The chain links TRBV24-1 to TRBJ2-5, with TRBD2 identical over 12 bases. V shed 4 bases and J 6 bases; nucleotides not matched to a gene: 5. The germline V gene has CDR1 KGHDR and CDR2 SFDVKD. The CDR3 is 15 residues long. DNA for the CDR3: TGTGCCACCAGTGACCCGACTAGCGGGAGTAAGACCCAGTACTTC. Its translation: CATSDPTSGSKTQYF.

The rearrangement links TRBV14 to TRBJ2-2; 7 bases are a match to TRBD1. This CDR3 is 17 amino acids long. The germline gives CDR1 SGHDN, CDR2 FVKESK. J gave up 1 base and V 4 bases, and 9 bases lay outside the gene matches. CDR3: CASSRYPGQMNTGELFF. The CDR3, as DNA: TGTGCCAGCAGCCGATATCCGGGACAGATGAACACCGGGGAGCTGTTTTTT.

The chain combines TRBV5-4 with TRBJ2-5, with 7 positions matching TRBD2. V lost 4 bases and J lost 5; bases outside the gene matches: 11. Germline assignment: CDR1 SGHNT and CDR2 YYREEE (reference sequence). This CDR3 comprises 15 residues. CDR3 sequence reads: CASSRWGRAGETQYF. CDR3 DNA sequence: TGTGCCAGCAGCCGATGGGGGAGGGCCGGGGAGACCCAGTACTTC.